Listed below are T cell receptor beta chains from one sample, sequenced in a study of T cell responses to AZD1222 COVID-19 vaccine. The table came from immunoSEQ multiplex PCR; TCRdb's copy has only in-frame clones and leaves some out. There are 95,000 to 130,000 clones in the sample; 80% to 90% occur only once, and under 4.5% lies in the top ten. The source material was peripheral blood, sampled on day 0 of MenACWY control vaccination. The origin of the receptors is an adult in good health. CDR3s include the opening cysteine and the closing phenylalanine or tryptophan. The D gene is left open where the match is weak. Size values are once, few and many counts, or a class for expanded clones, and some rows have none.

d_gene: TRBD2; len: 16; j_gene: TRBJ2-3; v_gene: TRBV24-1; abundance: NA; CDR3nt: TGTGCCACCAGTGATTGGACCAGCGGGGGGGCAGATACGCAGTATTTT; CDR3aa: CATSDWTSGGADTQYF
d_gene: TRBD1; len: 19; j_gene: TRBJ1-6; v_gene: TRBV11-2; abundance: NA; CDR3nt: TGTGCCAGCAGCTTAGGGCCGGTGCGGACAGGGCTCCGTAATTCACCCCTCCACTTT; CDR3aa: CASSLGPVRTGLRNSPLHF
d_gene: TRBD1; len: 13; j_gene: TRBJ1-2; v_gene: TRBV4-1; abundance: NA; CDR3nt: TGCGCCAGCAGCACTAGGACAGGCTATGGCTACACCTTC; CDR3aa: CASSTRTGYGYTF
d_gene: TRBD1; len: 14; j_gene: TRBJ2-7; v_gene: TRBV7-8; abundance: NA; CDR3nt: TGTGCCAGCAGCACCGACAGGGTGTCCTACGAGCAGTACTTC; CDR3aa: CASSTDRVSYEQYF
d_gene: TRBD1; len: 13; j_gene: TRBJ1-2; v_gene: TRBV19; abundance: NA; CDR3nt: TGTGCCAGTAGTAAGACAGGGGTGGAGAGCTACACCTTC; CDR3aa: CASSKTGVESYTF
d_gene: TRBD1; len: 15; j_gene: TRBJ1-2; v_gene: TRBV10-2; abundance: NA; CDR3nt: TGCGCCAGCATCGGGACAGGAGTACCCAACTATGGCTACACCTTC; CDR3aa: CASIGTGVPNYGYTF
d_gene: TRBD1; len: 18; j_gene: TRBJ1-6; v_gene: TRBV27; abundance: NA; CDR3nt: TGTGCCAGCAGTTCCCCCTATGCCAGGGGGAGGTATAATTCACCCCTCCACTTT; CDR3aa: CASSSPYARGRYNSPLHF
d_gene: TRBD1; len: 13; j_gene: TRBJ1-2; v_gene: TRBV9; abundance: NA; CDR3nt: TGTGCCAGCAGCGGGACAGGGGGCGATGGCTACACCTTC; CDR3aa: CASSGTGGDGYTF
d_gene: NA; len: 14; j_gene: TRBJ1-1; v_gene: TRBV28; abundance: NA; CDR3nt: TGTGCCAGCTGGACGCGGGGGCGGGGTACTGAAGCTTTCTTT; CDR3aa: CASWTRGRGTEAFF
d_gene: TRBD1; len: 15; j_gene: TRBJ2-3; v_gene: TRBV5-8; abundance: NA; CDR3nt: TGTGCCAGCAACCAAGGGGGGACAGGAACAGATACGCAGTATTTT; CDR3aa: CASNQGGTGTDTQYF
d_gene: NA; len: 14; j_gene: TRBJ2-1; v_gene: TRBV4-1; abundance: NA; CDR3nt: TGCGCCAGCAGCCAAGAACGCCCCCTCGATGAGCAGTTCTTC; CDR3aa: CASSQERPLDEQFF
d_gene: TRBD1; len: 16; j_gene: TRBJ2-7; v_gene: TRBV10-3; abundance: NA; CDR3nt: TGTGCCATCAGTGAGGACTGGACAGGGGCCCCCTACGAGCAGTACTTC; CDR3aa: CAISEDWTGAPYEQYF
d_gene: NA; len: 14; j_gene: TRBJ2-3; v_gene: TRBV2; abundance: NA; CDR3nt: TGTGCCAGCAGTGAACTCACCCGGACAGATACGCAGTATTTT; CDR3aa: CASSELTRTDTQYF
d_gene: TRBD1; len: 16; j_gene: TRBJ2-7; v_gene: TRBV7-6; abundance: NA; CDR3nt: TGTGCCAGCAGCTTTGGGACAGGGGCTGTCTCCTACGAGCAGTACTTC; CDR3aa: CASSFGTGAVSYEQYF
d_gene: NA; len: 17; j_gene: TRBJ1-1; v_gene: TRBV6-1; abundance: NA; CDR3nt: TGTGCCAGCAGTGAAGCGCTAATGGTTATTGTGAACACTGAAGCTTTCTTT; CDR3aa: CASSEALMVIVNTEAFF
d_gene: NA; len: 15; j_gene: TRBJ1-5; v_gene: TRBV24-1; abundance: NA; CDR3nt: TGTGCCACCAGTGGAGGATTGGCCAGCAATCAGCCCCAGCATTTT; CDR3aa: CATSGGLASNQPQHF
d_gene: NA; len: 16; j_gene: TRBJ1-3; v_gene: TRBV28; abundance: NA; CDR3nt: TGTGCCAGCAGCCGACAGGTTTTTTGGTCTGGAAACACCATATATTTT; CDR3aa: CASSRQVFWSGNTIYF
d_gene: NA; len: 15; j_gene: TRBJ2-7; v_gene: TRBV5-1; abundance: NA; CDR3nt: TGCGCCAGCAGCGCTACCGGGACATACCCCTACGAGCAGTACTTC; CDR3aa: CASSATGTYPYEQYF
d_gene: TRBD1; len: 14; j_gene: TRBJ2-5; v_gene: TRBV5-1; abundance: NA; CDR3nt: TGCGCCAGCAGCTCGGGACAGGGGCGAGAGACCCAGTACTTC; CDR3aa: CASSSGQGRETQYF
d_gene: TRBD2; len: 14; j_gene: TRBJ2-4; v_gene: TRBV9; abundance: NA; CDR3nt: TGTGCCAGCAGCGTAGACGCTAGCGGGGGCCTTCAGTACTTC; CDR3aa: CASSVDASGGLQYF
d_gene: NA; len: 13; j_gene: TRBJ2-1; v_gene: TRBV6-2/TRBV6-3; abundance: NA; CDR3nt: TGTGCCAGCAGCCGACTAGACAACAATGAGCAGTTCTTC; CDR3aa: CASSRLDNNEQFF
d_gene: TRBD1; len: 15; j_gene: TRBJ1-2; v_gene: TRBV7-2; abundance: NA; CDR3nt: TGTGCCAGCAGCCCAAGTCCCGGACAGGGCCATGGCTACACCTTC; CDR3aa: CASSPSPGQGHGYTF
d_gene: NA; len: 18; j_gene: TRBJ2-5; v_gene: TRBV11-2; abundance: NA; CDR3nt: TGTGCCAGCAGCTTAGTTCCGACTGGCAGGGGCCGGGGGGAGACCCAGTACTTC; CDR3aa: CASSLVPTGRGRGETQYF
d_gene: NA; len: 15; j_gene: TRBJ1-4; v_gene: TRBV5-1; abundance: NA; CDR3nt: TGCGCCAGCAGCACCGACGGACTAACTAATGAAAAACTGTTTTTT; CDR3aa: CASSTDGLTNEKLFF
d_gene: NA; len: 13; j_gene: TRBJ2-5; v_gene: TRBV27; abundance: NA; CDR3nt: TGTGCCCCCGAGAAACAGCAGCGAGAGACCCAGTACTTC; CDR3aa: CAPEKQQRETQYF
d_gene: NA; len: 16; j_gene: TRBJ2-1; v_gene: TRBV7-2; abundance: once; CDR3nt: TGTGCCAGCAGCTTAGCAGGTAGGGAAATTGACAATGAGCAGTTCTTC; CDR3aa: CASSLAGREIDNEQFF
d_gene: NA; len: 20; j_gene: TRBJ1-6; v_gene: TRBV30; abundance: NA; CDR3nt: TGTGCCTGGAGTTTAAGAATAAGTAGCAGGGTGGCAAACTATAATTCACCCCTCCACTTT; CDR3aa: CAWSLRISSRVANYNSPLHF
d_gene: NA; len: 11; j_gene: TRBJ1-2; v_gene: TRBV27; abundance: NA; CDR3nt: TGTGCCAGTTCGGCTGGCTATGGCTACACCTTC; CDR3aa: CASSAGYGYTF
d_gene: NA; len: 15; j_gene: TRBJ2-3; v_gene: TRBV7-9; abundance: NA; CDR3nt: TGTGCCAGCAGCTTAGCGGGCCAGCCGGTAGATACGCAGTATTTT; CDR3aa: CASSLAGQPVDTQYF
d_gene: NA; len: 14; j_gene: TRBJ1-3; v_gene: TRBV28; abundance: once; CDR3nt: TGTGCCAGCAGGCCCGAGGGCGCTGGAAACACCATATATTTT; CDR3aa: CASRPEGAGNTIYF
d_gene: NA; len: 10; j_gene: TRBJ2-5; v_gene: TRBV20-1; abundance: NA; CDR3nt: TGCAGTGCTAGAGCGGAGACCCAGTACTTC; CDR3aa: CSARAETQYF
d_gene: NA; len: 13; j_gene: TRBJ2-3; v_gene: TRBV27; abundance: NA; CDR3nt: TGTGCCAGCAGCCCCCTGAGGTCTTATACGCAGTATTTT; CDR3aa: CASSPLRSYTQYF
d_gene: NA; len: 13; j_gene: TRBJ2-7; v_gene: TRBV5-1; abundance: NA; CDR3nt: TGCGCCAGCAGCTTGGAAGGCACGCTCGAGCAGTACTTC; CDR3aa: CASSLEGTLEQYF
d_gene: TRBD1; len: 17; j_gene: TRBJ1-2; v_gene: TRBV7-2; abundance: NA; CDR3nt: TGTGCCAGCAGCTTAACTTGGGACAGCTTTAAATCGGGGGCTAGCACCTTC; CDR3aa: CASSLTWDSFKSGASTF
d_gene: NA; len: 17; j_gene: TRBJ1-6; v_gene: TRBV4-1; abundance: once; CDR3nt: TGCGCCAGCAGCCAAGGGGGGTGGGGCTCCTATAATTCACCCCTCCACTTT; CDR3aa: CASSQGGWGSYNSPLHF
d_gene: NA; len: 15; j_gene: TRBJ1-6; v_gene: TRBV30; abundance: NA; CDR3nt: TGTGCCTGGAGGCGTAGGGGTTCGAATAATTCACCCCTCCACTTT; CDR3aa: CAWRRRGSNNSPLHF
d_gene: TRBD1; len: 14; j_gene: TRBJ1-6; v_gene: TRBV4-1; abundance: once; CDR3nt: TGCGCCAGCAGCCAAGCCAGGGGGAATTCACCCCTCCACTTT; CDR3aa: CASSQARGNSPLHF
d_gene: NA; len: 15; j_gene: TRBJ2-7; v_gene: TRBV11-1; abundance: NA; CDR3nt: TGTGCCAGCAGCTTAGTTGCCCTCGGTCGCCACGAGCAGTACTTC; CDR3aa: CASSLVALGRHEQYF
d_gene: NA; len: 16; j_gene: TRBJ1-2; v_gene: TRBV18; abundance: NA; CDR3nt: TGTGCCAGCTCACCACCGTCTCTAATGGGCCTTTATGGCTACACCTTC; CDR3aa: CASSPPSLMGLYGYTF
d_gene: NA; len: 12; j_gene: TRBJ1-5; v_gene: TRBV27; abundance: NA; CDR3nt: TGTGCCAGCAGTCATCTAGGACAGCCCCAGCATTTT; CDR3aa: CASSHLGQPQHF
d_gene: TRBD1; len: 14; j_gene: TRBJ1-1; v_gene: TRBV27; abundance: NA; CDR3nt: TGTGCCAGCAGTTTAATAACAGGGGACCCTTGGGCTTTCTTT; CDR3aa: CASSLITGDPWAFF
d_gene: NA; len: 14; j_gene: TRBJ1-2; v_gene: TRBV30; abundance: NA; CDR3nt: TGTGCCTGGAGTGTACCCCCCAGTAACTATGGCTACACCTTC; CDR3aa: CAWSVPPSNYGYTF
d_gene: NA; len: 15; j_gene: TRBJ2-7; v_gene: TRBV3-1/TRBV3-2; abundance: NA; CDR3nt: TGTGCCAGCAGCCAAGGGGGATGGAGCTCCTACGAGCAGTACTTC; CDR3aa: CASSQGGWSSYEQYF
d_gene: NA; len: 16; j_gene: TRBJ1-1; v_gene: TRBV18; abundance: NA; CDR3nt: TGTGCCAGCTCACAAGTCGGGGGGGGCGGCGGCACTGAAGCTTTCTTT; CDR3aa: CASSQVGGGGGTEAFF
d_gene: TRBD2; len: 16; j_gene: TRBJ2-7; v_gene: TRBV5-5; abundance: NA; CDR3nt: TGTGCCAGCAGCTCCCTAGCGGGGGGGCGATTCTACGAGCAGTACTTC; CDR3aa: CASSSLAGGRFYEQYF
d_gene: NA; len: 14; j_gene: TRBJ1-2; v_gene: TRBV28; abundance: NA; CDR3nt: TGTGCCAGCAGTTTGCCAGGGGTTACCTATGGCTACACCTTC; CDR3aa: CASSLPGVTYGYTF
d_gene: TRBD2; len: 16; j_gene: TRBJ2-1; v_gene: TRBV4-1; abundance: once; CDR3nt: TGCGCCAGCAGCCCCCTGGAGCGGGGGGGCGTCTATGAGCAGTTCTTC; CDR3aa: CASSPLERGGVYEQFF
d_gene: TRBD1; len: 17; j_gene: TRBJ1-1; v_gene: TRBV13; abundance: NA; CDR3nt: TGTGCCAGCAGCTCCGTCCCGGGACAGGGGTCAGCCACTGAAGCTTTCTTT; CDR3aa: CASSSVPGQGSATEAFF
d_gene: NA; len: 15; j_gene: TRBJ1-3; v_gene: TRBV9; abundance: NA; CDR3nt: TGTGCCAGCAGCGTTTCTGACTCCTCTGGAAACACCATATATTTT; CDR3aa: CASSVSDSSGNTIYF